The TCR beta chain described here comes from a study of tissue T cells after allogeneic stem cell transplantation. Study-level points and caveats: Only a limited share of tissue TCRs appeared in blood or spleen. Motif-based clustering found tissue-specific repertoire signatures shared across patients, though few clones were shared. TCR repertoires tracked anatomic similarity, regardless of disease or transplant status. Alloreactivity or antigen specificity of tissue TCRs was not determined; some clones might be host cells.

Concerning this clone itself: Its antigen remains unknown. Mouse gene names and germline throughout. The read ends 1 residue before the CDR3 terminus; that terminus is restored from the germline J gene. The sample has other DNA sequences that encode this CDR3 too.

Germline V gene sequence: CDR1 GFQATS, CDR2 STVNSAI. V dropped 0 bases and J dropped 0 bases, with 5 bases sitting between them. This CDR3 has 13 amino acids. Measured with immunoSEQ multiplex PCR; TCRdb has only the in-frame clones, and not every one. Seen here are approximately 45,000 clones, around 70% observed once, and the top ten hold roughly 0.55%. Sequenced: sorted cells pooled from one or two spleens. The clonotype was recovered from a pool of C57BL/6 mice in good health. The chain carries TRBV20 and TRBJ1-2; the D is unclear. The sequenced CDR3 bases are TGTGGTGCTAGGGAGGCAGCAAACTCCGACTACACC. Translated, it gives CGAREAANSDYT. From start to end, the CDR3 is CGAREAANSDYTF.